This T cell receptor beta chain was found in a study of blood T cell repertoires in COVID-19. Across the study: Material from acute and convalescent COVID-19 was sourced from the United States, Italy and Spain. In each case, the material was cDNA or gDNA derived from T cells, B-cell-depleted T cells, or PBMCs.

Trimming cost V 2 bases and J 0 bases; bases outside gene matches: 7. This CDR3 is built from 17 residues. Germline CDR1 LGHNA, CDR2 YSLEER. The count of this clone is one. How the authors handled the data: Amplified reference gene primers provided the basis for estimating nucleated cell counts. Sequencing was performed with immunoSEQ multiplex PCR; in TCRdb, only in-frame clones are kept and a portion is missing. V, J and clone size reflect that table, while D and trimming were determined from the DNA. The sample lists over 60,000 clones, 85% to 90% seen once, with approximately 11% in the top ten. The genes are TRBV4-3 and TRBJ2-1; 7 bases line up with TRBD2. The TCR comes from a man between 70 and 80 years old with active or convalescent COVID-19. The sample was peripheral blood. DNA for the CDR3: TGCGCCAGCAGCCAACAAGTAGCGGGCAACTCCTACAATGAGCAGTTCTTC. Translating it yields CASSQQVAGNSYNEQFF.